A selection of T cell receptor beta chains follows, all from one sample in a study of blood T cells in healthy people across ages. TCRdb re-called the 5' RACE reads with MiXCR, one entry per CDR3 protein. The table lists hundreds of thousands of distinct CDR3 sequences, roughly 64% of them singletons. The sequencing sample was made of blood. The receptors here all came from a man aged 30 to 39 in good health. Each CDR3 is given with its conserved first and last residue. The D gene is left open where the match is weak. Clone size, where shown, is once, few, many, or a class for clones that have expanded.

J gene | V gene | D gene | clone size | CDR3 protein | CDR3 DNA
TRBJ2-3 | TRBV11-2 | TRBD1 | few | CASSLTGITDTQYF | TGTGCCAGCAGCCTGACAGGGATCACAGATACGCAGTATTTT
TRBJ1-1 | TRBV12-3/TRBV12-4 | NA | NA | CASSLRMNTEAFF | TGTGCCAGCAGTTTGCGAATGAACACTGAAGCTTTCTTT
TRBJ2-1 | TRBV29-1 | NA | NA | CSAVTKPLKETQFF | TGCAGCGCCGTGACTAAACCACTCAAAGAGACCCAGTTCTTC
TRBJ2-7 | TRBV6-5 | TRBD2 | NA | CASKRTSWEPYEQYF | TGTGCCAGCAAACGGACTAGCTGGGAACCCTACGAGCAGTACTTC
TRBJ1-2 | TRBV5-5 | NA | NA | CASSWKDSYGYTF | TGTGCCAGCAGCTGGAAGGACAGTTATGGCTACACCTTC
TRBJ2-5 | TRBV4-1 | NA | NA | CASSQWLLQETQYF | TGCGCCAGCAGCCAGTGGCTGCTCCAAGAGACCCAGTACTTC
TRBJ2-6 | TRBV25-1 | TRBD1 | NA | CASSSGQEHSGANVLTF | TGTGCCAGCAGTTCCGGACAGGAACACTCTGGGGCCAACGTCCTGACTTTC
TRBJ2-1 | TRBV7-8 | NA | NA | CASARALIGTHNEQFF | TGTGCCAGCGCGAGAGCGTTGATAGGGACCCACAATGAGCAGTTCTTC
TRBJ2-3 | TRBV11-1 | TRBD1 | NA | CASSSRQGEGYGDEQYF | TGTGCCAGCAGCTCGAGACAGGGGGAGGGATATGGCGATGAGCAGTATTTT
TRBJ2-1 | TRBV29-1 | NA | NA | CSVSDSLGMSDNEQFF | TGCAGCGTCTCAGACTCTTTAGGAATGTCAGACAATGAGCAGTTCTTC
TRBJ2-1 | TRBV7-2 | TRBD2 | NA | CASSFRTSGSVEQFF | TGTGCCAGCAGCTTTAGGACTAGCGGAAGTGTTGAGCAGTTCTTC
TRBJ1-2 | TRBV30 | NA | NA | CAWSDSGYTYGYTF | TGTGCCTGGAGTGACTCGGGGTATACCTATGGCTACACCTTC
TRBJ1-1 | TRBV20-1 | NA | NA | CSATTLGRITEAFF | TGCAGTGCTACCACGCTGGGGCGCATCACTGAAGCTTTCTTT
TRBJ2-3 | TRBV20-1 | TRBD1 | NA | CSARGQGNTDTQYF | TGCAGTGCTAGGGGACAGGGGAACACAGATACGCAGTATTTT
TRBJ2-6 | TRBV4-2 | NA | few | CASSQGRSAGANVLTF | TGTGCCAGCAGCCAAGGGCGTAGTGCCGGGGCCAACGTCCTGACTTTC
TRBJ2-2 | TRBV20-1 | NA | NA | CSARVRETGELFF | TGCAGTGCTAGAGTTCGGGAAACCGGGGAGCTGTTTTTT
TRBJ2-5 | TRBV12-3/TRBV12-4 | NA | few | CASTAGETQYF | TGTGCCAGCACCGCGGGAGAGACCCAGTACTTC
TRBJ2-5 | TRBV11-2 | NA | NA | CASSFRGGEETQYF | TGTGCCAGCAGCTTCAGGGGGGGGGAAGAGACCCAGTACTTC
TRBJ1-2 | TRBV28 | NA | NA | CASFGNWYGYTF | TGTGCCAGTTTTGGAAATTGGTATGGCTACACCTTC
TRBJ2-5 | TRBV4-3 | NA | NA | CASSQSTGETQYF | TGCGCCAGCAGCCAATCGACCGGGGAGACCCAGTACTTC
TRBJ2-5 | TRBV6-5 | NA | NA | CASRPPQDPGETQYF | TGTGCCAGCAGACCTCCGCAGGACCCGGGAGAGACCCAGTACTTC
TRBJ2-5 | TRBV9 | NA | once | CASSEADGKETQYF | TGTGCCAGCAGCGAAGCGGATGGGAAAGAGACCCAGTACTTC
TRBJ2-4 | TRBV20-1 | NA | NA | CSARDGNIAKNIRYF | TGCAGTGCTAGAGATGGGAATATAGCCAAAAACATTCGGTACTTC
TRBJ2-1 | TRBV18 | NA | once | CASSPPLSEQFF | TGTGCCAGCTCACCACCGTTGTCCGAGCAGTTCTTC
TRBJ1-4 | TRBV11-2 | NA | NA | CASSFSLGIGTNEKLFF | TGTGCCAGCAGCTTTAGTTTGGGGATTGGAACTAATGAAAAACTGTTTTTT
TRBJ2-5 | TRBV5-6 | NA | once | CASSLYKKETQYF | TGTGCCAGCAGCTTGTATAAGAAAGAGACCCAGTACTTC
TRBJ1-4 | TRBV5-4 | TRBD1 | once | CASSLGPGPGGNEKLFF | TGTGCCAGCAGCTTGGGGCCCGGGCCAGGGGGAAATGAAAAACTGTTTTTT
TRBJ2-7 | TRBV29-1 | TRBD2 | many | CSAGGWGTTYEQYF | TGCAGCGCGGGAGGATGGGGGACTACCTACGAGCAGTACTTC
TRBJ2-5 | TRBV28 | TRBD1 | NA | CASTTGPGRETQYF | TGTGCCAGCACGACAGGGCCGGGGAGAGAGACCCAGTACTTC
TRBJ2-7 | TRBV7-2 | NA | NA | CASSRRDTYEQYF | TGTGCCAGCAGCCGCCGGGACACCTACGAGCAGTACTTC
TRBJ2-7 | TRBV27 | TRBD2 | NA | CASSSLTSGSYEQYF | TGTGCCAGCAGTTCCCTGACTAGCGGGAGCTACGAGCAGTACTTC